The rows below give T cell receptor beta chains drawn from one sample of a study of shared clonotypes between healthy human individuals. Here immunoSEQ multiplex PCR was the method, and the copy in TCRdb shows in-frame clones only, minus some. Counted here are about 1 million clones, about 74% occurring once; the ten biggest clones make up nearly 1.5%. Sequencing input: memory CD4+ T cells sorted from blood. The source is a man between 18 and 29 years old in good health. CDR3s include the opening cysteine and the closing phenylalanine or tryptophan. Fields, in order: D gene, J gene, V gene, clone size, CDR3 DNA, CDR3 protein. The D gene is left open where the match is weak. Clone size, where shown, is once, few, many, or a class for clones that have expanded.

- TRBJ2-5 TRBV19 - TGTGCCAGCCAGTCGGGGGGCCTAGCCGAAGAGACCCAGTACTTC CASQSGGLAEETQYF
- TRBJ1-3 TRBV30 - TGTGCCTGGAGCGACACAGCGGACACCATATATTTT CAWSDTADTIYF
- TRBJ2-3 TRBV9 - TGTGCCAGCAGCCCCAGGTCAGCGGGCCGCACAGATACGCAGTATTTT CASSPRSAGRTDTQYF
- TRBJ2-3 TRBV5-6 - TGTGCCAGCAGCCGAGAATGGGGGCAAGATACGCAGTATTTT CASSREWGQDTQYF
- TRBJ1-4 TRBV7-2 - TGTGCCAGCGCGGGAGATAATGAAAAACTGTTTTTT CASAGDNEKLFF
- TRBJ1-3 TRBV30 - TGTGCCTGGAGGCGGGGGGGCACTGGAAACACCATATATTTT CAWRRGGTGNTIYF
- TRBJ1-3 TRBV5-6 - TGTGCCAGCAGCTTGGGAACGGTGGACACCATATATTTT CASSLGTVDTIYF
TRBD1 TRBJ2-7 TRBV5-1 few TGCGCCAGCAGTAAGAGCTCAGGGGGCTCAGCCTACGAGCAGTACTTC CASSKSSGGSAYEQYF
- TRBJ1-1 TRBV15 - TGTGCCACCAGCAGAGATCGAAGAGGGGGGGTCACTGAAGCTTTCTTT CATSRDRRGGVTEAFF
- TRBJ1-4 TRBV28 - TGTGCCCCCCGAGGAAAACTGTTTTTT CAPRGKLFF
- TRBJ1-1 TRBV6-5 - TGTGCCAGCAGTTACTCGAAGGCCAGGGCGAACACTGAAGCTTTCTTT CASSYSKARANTEAFF
- TRBJ2-1 TRBV6-1 - TGTGCCAGCAGTGCTTACTCGGGACCCAGCTCCAATGAGCAGTTCTTC CASSAYSGPSSNEQFF
- TRBJ2-4 TRBV4-1 - TGCGCCAGCAGCCAAGATAATGAGGGGATCCTAGCCAAAAACATTCAGTACTTC CASSQDNEGILAKNIQYF
- TRBJ1-3 TRBV7-9 - TGTGCCAGCAGCTTATTGGCAGGGAGGAAAACGAGCTCTGGAAACACCATATATTTT CASSLLAGRKTSSGNTIYF
TRBD1 TRBJ1-1 TRBV5-1 - TGCGCCAGCAGCTGGGAGACAGGGGTGAACACTGAAGCTTTCTTT CASSWETGVNTEAFF
- TRBJ1-5 TRBV7-2 - TGTGCCAGCAGCTTAGCGAGGGGGGGATATCAGCCCCAGCATTTT CASSLARGGYQPQHF
- TRBJ1-1 TRBV7-2 - TGTGCCAGCAGCTTAGCGGTGACACCGCTTGAAGCTTTCTTT CASSLAVTPLEAFF
TRBD2 TRBJ2-7 TRBV30 few TGTGCCTGGAGTGTACTAGCGGGTACCTACGAGCAGTACTTC CAWSVLAGTYEQYF
- TRBJ2-3 TRBV7-2 - TGTGCCAGCAGCCGGGACCGCGGGACAGATACGCAGTATTTT CASSRDRGTDTQYF
- TRBJ2-1 TRBV10-3 once TGTGCCATCAGTGAGTCTTCGGAGCCCTACAATGAGCAGTTCTTC CAISESSEPYNEQFF
TRBD1 TRBJ1-2 TRBV28 - TGTGCCAGCAGTGGGGGACAGCCCTATGGCTACACCTTC CASSGGQPYGYTF
TRBD2 TRBJ2-7 TRBV29-1 - TGCAGCGCCAAACGGACTAGCGGTACCTACGAGCAGTACTTC CSAKRTSGTYEQYF
- TRBJ2-5 TRBV28 - TGTGCCAGCACCACCCCTGGGCGGCAAGAGACCCAGTACTTC CASTTPGRQETQYF
TRBD1 TRBJ1-3 TRBV10-3 - TGTGCCATCATCGACAGGGGTCGGAACACCATATATTTT CAIIDRGRNTIYF
TRBD1 TRBJ2-1 TRBV6-1 - TGTGCCAGCAGTGACCAGGGGGATTTTGAGCAGTTCTTC CASSDQGDFEQFF
TRBD1 TRBJ1-1 TRBV19 once TGTGCCAGTAGTAGGGGACAGACCCTCACTGAAGCTTTCTTT CASSRGQTLTEAFF
- TRBJ1-2 TRBV11-2 - TGTGCCAGCAGCTTAGAGGCGGTCGGCTACACCTTC CASSLEAVGYTF
- TRBJ2-7 TRBV5-1 - TGCGCCAGCAGCTTGGAGGGCTTGACTACGGGCGAGCAGTACTTC CASSLEGLTTGEQYF
TRBD2 TRBJ2-5 TRBV6-5 - TGTGCCAGTTCTAGCGGGGGGATCCGGGAGACCCAGTACTTC CASSSGGIRETQYF
TRBD1 TRBJ1-4 TRBV6-6 - TGTGCCAGCAGTTACTCCACAGGGGCCTTCGAAAAACTGTTTTTT CASSYSTGAFEKLFF
- TRBJ1-1 TRBV18 few TGTGCCAGCTCAGGTGTCACGGGAGGTACTGAAGCTTTCTTT CASSGVTGGTEAFF
- TRBJ1-6 TRBV5-5 - TGTGCCAGCAGCCCTCAGCAGGGGTATAATTCACCCCTCCACTTT CASSPQQGYNSPLHF
- TRBJ2-7 TRBV4-3 - TGCGCCAGCAGCCAAGTTCGCGGGTACGAGCAGTACTTC CASSQVRGYEQYF
- TRBJ2-1 TRBV15 - TGTGCCACCAGCAGGGCCCTCGGGTGGGATGAGCAGTTCTTC CATSRALGWDEQFF
- TRBJ2-2 TRBV7-3 few TGTGCCAGCAGCTTAACGGGGAACGGGGAGCTGTTTTTT CASSLTGNGELFF
- TRBJ2-2 TRBV7-2 once TGTGCCAGCAGCTCCAGGACAGTCACGAACACCGGGGAGCTGTTTTTT CASSSRTVTNTGELFF
- TRBJ2-3 TRBV5-1 once TGCGCCAGCAGCTTCCAGGGGAGGACAGATACGCAGTATTTT CASSFQGRTDTQYF
- TRBJ1-1 TRBV18 few TGTGCCAGCTACGTTACCTTCGACTCAACTGAAGCTTTCTTT CASYVTFDSTEAFF
- TRBJ2-5 TRBV15 - TGTGCCACCAGCAGAGTACAGCCCCAAGAGACCCAGTACTTC CATSRVQPQETQYF
- TRBJ1-5 TRBV12-5 - TGTGCTAGTGGGAGGGGTGGGGAACAGCCCCAGCATTTT CASGRGGEQPQHF
- TRBJ1-1 TRBV11-2 - TGTGCCAGCAGCGCCTTTGAAAACACTGAAGCTTTCTTT CASSAFENTEAFF